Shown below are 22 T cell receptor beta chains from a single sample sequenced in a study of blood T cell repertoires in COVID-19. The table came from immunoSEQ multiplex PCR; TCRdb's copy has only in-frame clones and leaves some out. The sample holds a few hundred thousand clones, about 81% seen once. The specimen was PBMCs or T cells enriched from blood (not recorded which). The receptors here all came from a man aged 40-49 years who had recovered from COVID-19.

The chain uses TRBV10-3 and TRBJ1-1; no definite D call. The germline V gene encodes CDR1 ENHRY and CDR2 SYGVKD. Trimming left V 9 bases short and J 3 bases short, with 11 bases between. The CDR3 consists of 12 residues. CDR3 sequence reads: CAISGSDTEAFF. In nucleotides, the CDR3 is TGTGCCATTAGCGGAAGTGACACTGAAGCTTTCTTT.

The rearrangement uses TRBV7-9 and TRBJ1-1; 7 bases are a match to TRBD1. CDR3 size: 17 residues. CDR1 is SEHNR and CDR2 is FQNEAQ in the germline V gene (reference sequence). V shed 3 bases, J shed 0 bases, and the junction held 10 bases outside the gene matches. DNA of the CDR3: TGTGCCAGCAGCTTTCCGGATGAGGGGGCATTGAACACTGAAGCTTTCTTT. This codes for CASSFPDEGALNTEAFF.

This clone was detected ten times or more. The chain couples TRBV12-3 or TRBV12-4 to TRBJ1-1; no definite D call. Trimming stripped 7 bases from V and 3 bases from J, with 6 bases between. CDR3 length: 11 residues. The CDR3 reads CASKGDTEAFF. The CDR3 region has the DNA TGTGCCAGCAAAGGAGACACTGAAGCTTTCTTT.

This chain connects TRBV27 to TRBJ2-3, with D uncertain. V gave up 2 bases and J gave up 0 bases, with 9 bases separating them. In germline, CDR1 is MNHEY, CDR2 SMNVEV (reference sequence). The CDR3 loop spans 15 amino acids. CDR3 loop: CASSLAASSTDTQYF. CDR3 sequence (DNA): TGTGCCAGCAGTTTAGCGGCCTCTAGCACAGATACGCAGTATTTT.

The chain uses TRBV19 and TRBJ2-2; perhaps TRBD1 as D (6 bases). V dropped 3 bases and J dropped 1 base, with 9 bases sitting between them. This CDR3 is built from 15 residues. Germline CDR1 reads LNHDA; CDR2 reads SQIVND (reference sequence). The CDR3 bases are TGTGCCAGTAGTATTTCGGGACAGAACACCGGGGAGCTGTTTTTT. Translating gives CASSISGQNTGELFF.

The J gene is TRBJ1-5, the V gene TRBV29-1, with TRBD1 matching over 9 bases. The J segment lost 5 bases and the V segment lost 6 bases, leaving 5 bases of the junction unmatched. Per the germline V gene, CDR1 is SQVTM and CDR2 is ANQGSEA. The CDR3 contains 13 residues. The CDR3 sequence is CSVSGQGHQPQHF. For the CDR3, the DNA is TGCAGCGTCTCCGGACAGGGGCATCAGCCCCAGCATTTT.

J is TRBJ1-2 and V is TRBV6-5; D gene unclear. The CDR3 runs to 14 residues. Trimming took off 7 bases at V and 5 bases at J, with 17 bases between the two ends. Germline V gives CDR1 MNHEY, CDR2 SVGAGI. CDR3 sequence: CASTSRVRDYGYTF. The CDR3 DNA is TGTGCCAGCACCTCGCGGGTTAGGGATTATGGCTACACCTTC.

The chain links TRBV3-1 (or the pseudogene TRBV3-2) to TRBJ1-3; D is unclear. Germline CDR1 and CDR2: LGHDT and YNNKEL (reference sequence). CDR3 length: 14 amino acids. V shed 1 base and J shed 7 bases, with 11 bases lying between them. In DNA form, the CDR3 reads TGTGCCAGCAGCCAAGGACCCCCGAGGAACACCATATATTTT. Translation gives CASSQGPPRNTIYF.

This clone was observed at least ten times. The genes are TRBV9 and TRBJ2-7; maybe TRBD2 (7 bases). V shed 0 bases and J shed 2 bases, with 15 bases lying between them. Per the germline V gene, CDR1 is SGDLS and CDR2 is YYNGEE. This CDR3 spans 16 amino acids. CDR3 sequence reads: CASSVAGGGGAYEQYF. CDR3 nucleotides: TGTGCCAGCAGCGTAGCGGGGGGCGGAGGGGCCTACGAGCAGTACTTC. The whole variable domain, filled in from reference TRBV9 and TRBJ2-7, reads DSGVTQTPKHLITATGQRVTLRCSPRSGDLSVYWYQQSLDQGLQFLIQYYNGEERAKGNILERFSAQQFPDLHSELNLSSLELGDSALYFCASSVAGGGGAYEQYFGPGTRLTVT.

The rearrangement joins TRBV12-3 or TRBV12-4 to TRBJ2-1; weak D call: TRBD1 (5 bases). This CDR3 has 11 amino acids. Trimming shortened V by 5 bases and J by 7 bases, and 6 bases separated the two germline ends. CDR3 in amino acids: CASSNRNEQFF. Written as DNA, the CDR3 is TGTGCCAGCAGTAACAGGAATGAGCAGTTCTTC.

The DNA for the CDR3 is TGTGCCAGCAGTTACTCGGGCAACTCCTACGAGCAGTACTTC. This encodes CASSYSGNSYEQYF. This sequence joins TRBV6-5 and TRBJ2-7, with D uncertain. Per the germline V gene, CDR1 is MNHEY and CDR2 is SVGAGI. The CDR3 totals 14 residues. The V gene lost 0 bases and the J gene lost 0 bases, with 6 bases spanning the gap.

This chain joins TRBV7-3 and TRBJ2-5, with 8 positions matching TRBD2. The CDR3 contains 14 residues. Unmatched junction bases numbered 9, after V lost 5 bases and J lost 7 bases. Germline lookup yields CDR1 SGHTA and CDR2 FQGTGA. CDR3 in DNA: TGTGCCAGCAGCCAAACTAGCGGAGGCGGGACCCAGTACTTC. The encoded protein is CASSQTSGGGTQYF.

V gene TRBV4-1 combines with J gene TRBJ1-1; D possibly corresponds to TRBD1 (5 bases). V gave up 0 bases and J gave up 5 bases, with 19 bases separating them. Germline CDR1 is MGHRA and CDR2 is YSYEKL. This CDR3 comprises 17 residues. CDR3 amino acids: CASSQDVRGGGRTEAFF. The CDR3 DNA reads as TGCGCCAGCAGCCAAGATGTGCGGGGCGGGGGAAGAACTGAAGCTTTCTTT.

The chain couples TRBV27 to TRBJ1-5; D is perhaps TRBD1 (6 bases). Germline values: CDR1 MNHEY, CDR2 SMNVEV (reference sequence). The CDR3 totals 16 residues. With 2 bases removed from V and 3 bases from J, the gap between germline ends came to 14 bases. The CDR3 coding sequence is TGTGCCAGCAGTTTAGTTGGACAGCGCTACAATCAGCCCCAGCATTTT. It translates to CASSLVGQRYNQPQHF.

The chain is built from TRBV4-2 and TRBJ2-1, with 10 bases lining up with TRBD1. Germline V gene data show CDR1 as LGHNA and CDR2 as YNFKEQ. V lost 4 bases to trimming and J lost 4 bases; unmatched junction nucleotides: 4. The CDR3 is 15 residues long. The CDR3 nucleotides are TGTGCCAGCAGCCCGGGACAGGGGCGATACAATGAGCAGTTCTTC. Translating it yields CASSPGQGRYNEQFF.

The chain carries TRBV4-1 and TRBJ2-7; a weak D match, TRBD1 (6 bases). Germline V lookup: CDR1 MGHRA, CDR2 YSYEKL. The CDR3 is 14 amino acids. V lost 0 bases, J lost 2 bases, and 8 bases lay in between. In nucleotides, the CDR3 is TGCGCCAGCAGCCAAGAAGGACAGCCCTACGAGCAGTACTTC. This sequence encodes CASSQEGQPYEQYF.

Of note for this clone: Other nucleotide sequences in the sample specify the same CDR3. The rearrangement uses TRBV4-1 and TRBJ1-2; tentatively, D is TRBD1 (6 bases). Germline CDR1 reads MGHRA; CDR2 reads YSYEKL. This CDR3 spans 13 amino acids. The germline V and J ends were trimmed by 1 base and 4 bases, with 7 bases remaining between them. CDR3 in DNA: TGCGCCAGCAGCCAAGGACAGGTCTATGGCTACACCTTC. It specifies CASSQGQVYGYTF.

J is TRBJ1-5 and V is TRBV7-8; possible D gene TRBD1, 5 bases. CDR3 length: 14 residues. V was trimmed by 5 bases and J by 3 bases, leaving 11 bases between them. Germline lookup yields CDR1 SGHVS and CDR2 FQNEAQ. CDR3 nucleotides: TGTGCCAGCAGCCCCGACAGCGACAATCAGCCCCAGCATTTT. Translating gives CASSPDSDNQPQHF.

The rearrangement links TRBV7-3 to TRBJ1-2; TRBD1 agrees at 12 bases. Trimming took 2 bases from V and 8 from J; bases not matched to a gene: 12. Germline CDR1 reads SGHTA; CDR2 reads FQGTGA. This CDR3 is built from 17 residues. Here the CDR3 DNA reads TGTGCCAGCAGCTTAGACCCTCCGGGACAGGGGGCGACGGGCTACACCTTC. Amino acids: CASSLDPPGQGATGYTF.

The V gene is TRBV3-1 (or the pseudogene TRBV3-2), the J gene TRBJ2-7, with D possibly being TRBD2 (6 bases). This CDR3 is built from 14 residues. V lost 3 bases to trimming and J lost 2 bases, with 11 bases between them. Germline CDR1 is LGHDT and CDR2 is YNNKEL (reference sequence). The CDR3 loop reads CASSQPGGPYEQYF. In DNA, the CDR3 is TGTGCCAGCAGCCAGCCCGGGGGTCCCTACGAGCAGTACTTC.

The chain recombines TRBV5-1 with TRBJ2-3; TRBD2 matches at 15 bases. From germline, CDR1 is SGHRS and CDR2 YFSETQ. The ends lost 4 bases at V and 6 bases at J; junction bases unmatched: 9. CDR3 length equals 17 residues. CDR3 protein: CASSPGLAGGTADTQYF. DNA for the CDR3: TGCGCCAGCAGCCCCGGACTAGCGGGAGGGACAGCGGATACGCAGTATTTT. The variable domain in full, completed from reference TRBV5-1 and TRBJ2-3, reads KAGVTQTPRYLIKTRGQQVTLSCSPISGHRSVSWYQQTPGQGLQFLFEYFSETQRNKGNFPGRFSGRQFSNSRSEMNVSTLELGDSALYLCASSPGLAGGTADTQYFGPGTRLTVL.

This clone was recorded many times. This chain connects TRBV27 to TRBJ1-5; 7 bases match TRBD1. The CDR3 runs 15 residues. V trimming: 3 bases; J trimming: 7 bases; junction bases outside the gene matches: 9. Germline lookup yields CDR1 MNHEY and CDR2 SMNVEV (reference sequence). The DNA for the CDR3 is TGTGCCAGCAGTTTTGGGCAGGGGGTGGAACAGCCCCAGCATTTT. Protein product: CASSFGQGVEQPQHF.